Sequencing of this T cell receptor (beta chain) was carried out in a study of blood T cells in healthy people across ages. Findings and caveats of the study: Donor CMV infection status was unknown, possibly confounding age-related changes in expanded clonotypes. Unsorted PBMCs prevented conclusive naive versus antigen-experienced comparison.

About this clonotype: The antigen remains unidentified.

A J-beta primer mix and a sample-barcoded 5' primer were used in a second PCR of roughly 7 to 12 cycles. TCRdb called the 5' RACE reads again in MiXCR, with one record for every CDR3 protein. The table shows some 1 million distinct CDR3 sequences, with 40% to 45% occurring only once. The clonotype comes from a woman aged 55-70 years in good health. The sample was blood.

The CDR3 sequence: CSARRVYNEQFF. The CDR3 DNA sequence: TGCAGTGCTAGAAGGGTTTACAATGAGCAGTTCTTC. V gene TRBV20-1 combines with J gene TRBJ2-1; no clear D gene. V was clipped by 2 bases and J by 4 bases, with 6 bases between them. The CDR3 totals 12 residues. The V gene's germline CDR1 is DFQATT and CDR2 SNEGSKA (reference sequence).